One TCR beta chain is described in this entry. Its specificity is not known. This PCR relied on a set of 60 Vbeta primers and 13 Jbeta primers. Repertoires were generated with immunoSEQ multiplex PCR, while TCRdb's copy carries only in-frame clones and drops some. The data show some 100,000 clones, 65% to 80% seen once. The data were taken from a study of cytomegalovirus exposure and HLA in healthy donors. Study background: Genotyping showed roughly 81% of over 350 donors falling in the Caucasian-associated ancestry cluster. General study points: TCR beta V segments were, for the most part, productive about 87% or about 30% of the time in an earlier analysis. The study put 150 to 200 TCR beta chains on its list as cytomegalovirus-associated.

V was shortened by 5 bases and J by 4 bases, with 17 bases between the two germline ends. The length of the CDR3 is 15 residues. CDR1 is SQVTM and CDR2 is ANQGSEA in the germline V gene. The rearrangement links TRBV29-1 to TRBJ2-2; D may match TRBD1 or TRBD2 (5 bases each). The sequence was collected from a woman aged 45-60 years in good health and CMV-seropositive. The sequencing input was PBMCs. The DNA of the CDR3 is TGCAGCGTTCAAGGGACCGCTGGAGGCACCGGGGAGCTGTTTTTT. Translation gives CSVQGTAGGTGELFF.